This TCR beta chain came from a study of cytomegalovirus exposure and HLA in healthy donors. On the study more broadly: Earlier results showed roughly 120 million unique TCR beta sequences derived from some 180 million T cells.

Samples came from healthy bone marrow donors. The length of the CDR3 is 11 residues. Looked up from germline, CDR1 is MNHEY and CDR2 is SMNVEV (reference sequence). Germline trimming cut 6 bases from V and 6 bases from J; bases unmatched to any gene: 0. In the PCR, 60 Vbeta and 13 Jbeta primers were used. Some clones are missing from TCRdb's copy, which holds only in-frame ones; the method was immunoSEQ multiplex PCR. The repertoire holds fewer than 120,000 clones, with roughly 78% as singletons. V gene TRBV27 combines with J gene TRBJ2-7, with 9 bases that match TRBD1. Input material: PBMCs. This receptor was obtained from a woman aged 25-40 years in good health and CMV-seronegative. CDR3 bases: TGTGCCAGCAGGGGACAGGGCGAGCAGTACTTC. It encodes CASRGQGEQYF.